This TCR beta chain stems from a study of control samples from healthy donors and cancer patients (dated by TCRdb to the early 2020s). CDR1 and CDR2 (LGHDT, YNNKEL) derive from the germline V gene (reference sequence). The germline ends are 7 bases apart after V is trimmed by 2 bases and J by 6 bases. The CDR3, from cysteine to phenylalanine, totals 13 residues. The only DNA kept is the CDR3, 39 bases in frame from the first base. Library preparation was by the immunoSEQ multiplex PCR assay. TCRdb re-hosts the immuneACCESS table, in-frame sequences only. Its copies lack some clones; in the studies checked, an unresolved V gene accounts for under half of them, and the cause for the rest is not known. The sample has roughly 370,000 clones on record, around nine tenths of them singletons. The top ten clonotypes cover just under 6.5% of the sample. In regard to this clone: Its target antigen remains unknown. Base qualities are not recorded, but no much larger clone differs from it by a single base.

This receptor was identified in a man aged 35 to 55 with head and neck cancer. The sequence links TRBV3-1 (or the pseudogene TRBV3-2) to TRBJ2-2, with the D gene not clear enough to name. The sequencing input was PBMCs. The bases are TGTGCCAGCAGCCAACGACCCTCCGGGGAGCTGTTTTTT. Its protein is CASSQRPSGELFF.